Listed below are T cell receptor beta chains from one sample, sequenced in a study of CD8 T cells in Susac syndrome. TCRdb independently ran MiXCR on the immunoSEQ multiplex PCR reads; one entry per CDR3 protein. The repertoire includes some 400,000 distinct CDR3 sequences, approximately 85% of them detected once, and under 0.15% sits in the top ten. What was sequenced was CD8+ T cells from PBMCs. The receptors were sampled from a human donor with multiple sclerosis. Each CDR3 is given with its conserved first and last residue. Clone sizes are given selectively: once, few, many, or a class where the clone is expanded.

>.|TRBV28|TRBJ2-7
CASSLVAEGAYEQYF
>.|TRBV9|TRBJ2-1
CASSVVAAYNEQFF
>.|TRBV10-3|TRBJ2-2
CSISDDRGANTGELFF
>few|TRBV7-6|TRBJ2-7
CASSLGAGTGDYEQYF
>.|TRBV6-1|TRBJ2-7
CASSDRALPYEQYF
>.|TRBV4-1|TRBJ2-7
CASSSEGREGYEQYF
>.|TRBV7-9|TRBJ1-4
CASSHPTGPEKLFF
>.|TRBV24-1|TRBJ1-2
CATSDVYGYTF
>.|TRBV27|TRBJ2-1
CASSFSPPDYSYNEQFF
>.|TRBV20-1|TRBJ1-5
CSARRGQGYNQPQHF
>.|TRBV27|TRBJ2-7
CASSFGVIDEQYF
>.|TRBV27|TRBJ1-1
CASSFAGDREAFF
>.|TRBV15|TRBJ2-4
CATSRDRVVWDVKDIQYF
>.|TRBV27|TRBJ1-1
CASSFSGNTEAFF
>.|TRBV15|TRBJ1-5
CATSIDRGLSQPQHF
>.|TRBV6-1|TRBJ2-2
CASSWLGTGELFF
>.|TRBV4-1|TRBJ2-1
CASSQDLEVEQFF
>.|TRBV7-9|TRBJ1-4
CASSLVGTNEKLFF
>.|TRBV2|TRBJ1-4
CAGYLNRTGMGKLFF
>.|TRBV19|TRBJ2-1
CASSIGDRAYNEQFF
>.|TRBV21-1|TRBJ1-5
CASSKGPVRGNQPQHF
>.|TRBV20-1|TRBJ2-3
CSASDEAKAFRSLSTDTQYF
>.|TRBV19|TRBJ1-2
CASSAFMGTQAEGYTF
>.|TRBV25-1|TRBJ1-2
CASFGTDHGYTF
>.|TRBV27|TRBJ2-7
CASSPGGEGYEQYF
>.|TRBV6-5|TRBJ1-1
CASSYHGQGPLGTEAFF
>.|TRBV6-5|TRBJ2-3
CASSYSSVSDTQYF
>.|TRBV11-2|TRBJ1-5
CASSLMTGGVQPQHF
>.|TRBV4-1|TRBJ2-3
CASSPVAGGLDTQYF
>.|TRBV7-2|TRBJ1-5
CASSLHTGLIPQHF
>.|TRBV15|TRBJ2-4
CATSTLVATAQNIQYF
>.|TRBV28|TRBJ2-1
CASSNELGRIPRFF
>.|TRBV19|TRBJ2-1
CASAWAGVSYNEQFF